The next 9 T cell receptor beta chains were all read from a single sample in a study of blood T cell repertoires in COVID-19 (dated by TCRdb to the early 2020s). The library was generated by the immunoSEQ multiplex PCR assay. Entries here come from immuneACCESS through TCRdb and include only in-frame sequences with V and J called. Some clones fail to appear in such tables; in the studies checked, an unresolved V gene covers under half of the shortfall, and the cause of the remainder is unknown. The sample table lists 65,000 to 100,000 clones, roughly nine tenths of them with a count of one. The top ten clonotypes cover around 8.6% of the sample. The source material was peripheral blood. The origin of the receptors is a man in his forties or fifties with acute or convalescent COVID-19.

The chain has TRBV2 and TRBJ1-1; possible D gene TRBD1, 6 bases. Trimming cost V 3 bases and J 4 bases, with 12 bases left between them. CDR3 length: 14 residues. Germline loops: CDR1 SNHLY, CDR2 FYNNEI. CDR3 protein: CASSDGQGSTEAFF. The CDR3 DNA is TGTGCCAGCAGTGATGGCCAGGGGAGCACTGAAGCTTTCTTT.

The CDR3, as DNA: TGTGCCAGCAGTACTAGTAGGGATACGCAGTATTTT. Its protein is CASSTSRDTQYF. The chain recombines TRBV7-3 with TRBJ2-3; the D gene is possibly TRBD2 (5 bases). Germline V gene data show CDR1 as SGHTA and CDR2 as FQGTGA. The CDR3 length is 12 residues. Trimming shortened V by 6 bases and J by 6 bases, and 10 bases separated the two germline ends.

The chain is built from TRBV29-1 and TRBJ2-3, with no clear D. The V and J ends lost 2 bases and 1 base respectively, with 7 bases between them. Germline assignment: CDR1 SQVTM and CDR2 ANQGSEA. This CDR3 has 13 residues. The CDR3 protein is CSVELPGTDTQYF. CDR3 in DNA: TGCAGCGTTGAATTACCGGGCACAGATACGCAGTATTTT.

This clone was found once. This chain connects TRBV7-8 to TRBJ1-1; D may be TRBD1 (6 bases). The CDR3 contains 14 residues. Germline V gene lookup returns CDR1 SGHVS and CDR2 FQNEAQ. V was clipped by 1 base and J by 1 base, with 7 bases between them. Here the CDR3 DNA reads TGTGCCAGCAGCTTAGTGACAGGGAACACTGAAGCTTTCTTT. Translated, it gives CASSLVTGNTEAFF.

For the CDR3, the DNA is TGCGCCAGCAGCTTGACTAGCGGGGGGGCGGGAGATACGCAGTATTTT. It codes for CASSLTSGGAGDTQYF. The genes are TRBV5-1 and TRBJ2-3; 13 bases are shared with TRBD2. Germline loops: CDR1 SGHRS, CDR2 YFSETQ. V shed 1 base, J shed 5 bases, and the junction held 4 bases outside the gene matches. The CDR3 runs to 16 residues.

V and J are TRBV4-1 and TRBJ2-1, with 14 nucleotides matching TRBD2. Germline-derived CDR1 and CDR2 are MGHRA and YSYEKL. This CDR3 region has 17 residues. The J segment lost 7 bases and the V segment lost 1 base, leaving 6 bases of the junction unmatched. As DNA, the CDR3 is TGCGCCAGCAGCCAAGGCTTTGGGACTAGCGGGGGTAATGAGCAGTTCTTC. Its translation is CASSQGFGTSGGNEQFF.

The chain carries TRBV28 and TRBJ1-2; perhaps TRBD1 as D (5 bases). CDR1 and CDR2 from the germline V gene are MDHEN and SYDVKM. The CDR3 has 13 residues. V dropped 5 bases and J dropped 5 bases, with 12 bases sitting between them. This CDR3 reads CASSPTGVYGYTF. In DNA form, the CDR3 reads TGTGCCAGCAGTCCAACGGGGGTATATGGCTACACCTTC.

The rearrangement links TRBV7-2 to TRBJ1-1; D possibly corresponds to TRBD1 (5 bases). The CDR3 totals 14 residues. The germline V and J ends were trimmed by 5 bases and 5 bases, with 15 bases remaining between them. Germline V gives CDR1 SGHTA, CDR2 FQGNSA. The CDR3 sequence is CASSPGPLGTEAFF. Written as DNA, the CDR3 is TGTGCCAGCAGCCCAGGGCCCTTGGGGACTGAAGCTTTCTTT.

The CDR3 sequence is CASSSQQRGLAKNIQYF. Here the CDR3 DNA reads TGTGCCAGCAGCTCCCAGCAGCGGGGGCTAGCCAAAAACATTCAGTACTTC. The chain links TRBV11-2 to TRBJ2-4, with TRBD2 matching over 8 bases. The V gene's germline CDR1 is SGHAT and CDR2 FQNNGV. The V and J ends lost 4 bases and 0 bases, in that order; junction bases with no gene match: 8. The CDR3 totals 17 residues.